Listed below are T cell receptor beta chains from one sample, sequenced in a study of shared clonotypes between healthy human individuals. The data were produced by immunoSEQ multiplex PCR, yet TCRdb's version contains in-frame clones alone and is incomplete. The data contain approximately 500,000 clones, about 96% of them singletons. The material sequenced was naive CD4+ T cells sorted from blood. Receptor source: a woman in her twenties or thirties in good health. CDR3s leave out the opening cysteine and the closing phenylalanine or tryptophan. Fields, in order: J gene, clone size, CDR3 length, D gene, V gene, CDR3 protein. The D gene is left open where the match is weak. Not all rows give a size; the values are once, few, many and, for expanded clones, a class.

J gene: TRBJ1-5
clone size: few
CDR3 length: 11
D gene: TRBD1
V gene: TRBV6-1
CDR3 protein: AGRTGGNQPQH

J gene: TRBJ1-5
clone size: -
CDR3 length: 12
D gene: -
V gene: TRBV11-2
CDR3 protein: ASSQSGPNQPQH

J gene: TRBJ2-7
clone size: once
CDR3 length: 14
D gene: -
V gene: TRBV28
CDR3 protein: ASTQGTLSSSYEQY

J gene: TRBJ2-5
clone size: -
CDR3 length: 19
D gene: TRBD2
V gene: TRBV4-1
CDR3 protein: ASSPLGSRTSGSYRVQTQY

J gene: TRBJ2-7
clone size: -
CDR3 length: 10
D gene: -
V gene: TRBV28
CDR3 protein: ASSTPTDSPY

J gene: TRBJ1-1
clone size: -
CDR3 length: 14
D gene: -
V gene: TRBV5-1
CDR3 protein: ASSLGQSRVNTEAF

J gene: TRBJ2-3
clone size: -
CDR3 length: 14
D gene: TRBD1
V gene: TRBV2
CDR3 protein: ASRLNPGQGADTQY

J gene: TRBJ2-7
clone size: -
CDR3 length: 12
D gene: TRBD2
V gene: TRBV28
CDR3 protein: ASSLASSGRAQY

J gene: TRBJ1-1
clone size: -
CDR3 length: 13
D gene: -
V gene: TRBV11-3
CDR3 protein: ASSLGTSPNTEAF

J gene: TRBJ2-2
clone size: -
CDR3 length: 14
D gene: -
V gene: TRBV7-9
CDR3 protein: ASSYGLRENTGELF

J gene: TRBJ2-2
clone size: -
CDR3 length: 12
D gene: TRBD1
V gene: TRBV19
CDR3 protein: ASSPGQGTGELF

J gene: TRBJ1-3
clone size: -
CDR3 length: 14
D gene: -
V gene: TRBV4-1
CDR3 protein: ASSQVGQGPGNTIY

J gene: TRBJ1-5
clone size: -
CDR3 length: 11
D gene: -
V gene: TRBV28
CDR3 protein: ASSGPYNQPQH

J gene: TRBJ2-3
clone size: -
CDR3 length: 12
D gene: -
V gene: TRBV29-1
CDR3 protein: SVEERWSTDTQY

J gene: TRBJ2-2
clone size: -
CDR3 length: 14
D gene: -
V gene: TRBV27
CDR3 protein: ASRRVGLVNTGELF

J gene: TRBJ1-2
clone size: -
CDR3 length: 12
D gene: -
V gene: TRBV28
CDR3 protein: ASSFPGGVRGYT

J gene: TRBJ2-3
clone size: -
CDR3 length: 16
D gene: -
V gene: TRBV21-1
CDR3 protein: ASVQGALRVLGTDTQY

J gene: TRBJ2-1
clone size: -
CDR3 length: 14
D gene: TRBD2
V gene: TRBV7-9
CDR3 protein: ASSLVFTSGYNEQF

J gene: TRBJ2-7
clone size: -
CDR3 length: 11
D gene: -
V gene: TRBV6-5
CDR3 protein: ASSRGDSYEQY

J gene: TRBJ2-2
clone size: -
CDR3 length: 14
D gene: TRBD1
V gene: TRBV5-4
CDR3 protein: ASSLDRDRYTGELF

J gene: TRBJ1-2
clone size: -
CDR3 length: 13
D gene: TRBD1
V gene: TRBV19
CDR3 protein: ASSIEPTGVYGYT

J gene: TRBJ2-7
clone size: -
CDR3 length: 11
D gene: -
V gene: TRBV7-2
CDR3 protein: ASSLAEGAEQY

J gene: TRBJ2-6
clone size: -
CDR3 length: 10
D gene: -
V gene: TRBV25-1
CDR3 protein: ASRSGANVLT

J gene: -
clone size: -
CDR3 length: 12
D gene: -
V gene: TRBV28
CDR3 protein: ASSFPQALYEQY

J gene: TRBJ1-2
clone size: -
CDR3 length: 13
D gene: TRBD1
V gene: TRBV30
CDR3 protein: AWRVQGAFNYGYT

J gene: TRBJ2-1
clone size: -
CDR3 length: 12
D gene: -
V gene: TRBV27
CDR3 protein: ASRSLASFNEQF

J gene: TRBJ1-5
clone size: -
CDR3 length: 11
D gene: -
V gene: TRBV30
CDR3 protein: AWSPQGEGPQH

J gene: TRBJ2-3
clone size: -
CDR3 length: 15
D gene: TRBD2
V gene: TRBV5-1
CDR3 protein: ASSSLFSSGNTDTQY

J gene: TRBJ2-7
clone size: -
CDR3 length: 8
D gene: -
V gene: TRBV7-9
CDR3 protein: ASTAYEQY

J gene: TRBJ1-2
clone size: -
CDR3 length: 12
D gene: TRBD1
V gene: TRBV10-2
CDR3 protein: ASSAPGQAYGYT

J gene: TRBJ2-7
clone size: -
CDR3 length: 12
D gene: TRBD2
V gene: TRBV28
CDR3 protein: ASRVSSGRSEQY

J gene: TRBJ1-2
clone size: -
CDR3 length: 12
D gene: -
V gene: TRBV19
CDR3 protein: ASSNGHLPDGYT

J gene: TRBJ2-2
clone size: -
CDR3 length: 13
D gene: -
V gene: TRBV28
CDR3 protein: ASRTLKTPVGELF

J gene: TRBJ2-1
clone size: -
CDR3 length: 13
D gene: -
V gene: TRBV18
CDR3 protein: ASSPTGDYNGEQF

J gene: TRBJ2-3
clone size: once
CDR3 length: 13
D gene: -
V gene: TRBV2
CDR3 protein: ASSVQGLKKDTQY

J gene: TRBJ2-7
clone size: -
CDR3 length: 17
D gene: TRBD2
V gene: TRBV6-4
CDR3 protein: ASRILTRTSGQSSYEQY

J gene: TRBJ1-3
clone size: -
CDR3 length: 14
D gene: -
V gene: TRBV23-1
CDR3 protein: ASTLDGPCSGNTIY

J gene: TRBJ2-7
clone size: -
CDR3 length: 12
D gene: TRBD1
V gene: TRBV28
CDR3 protein: ASSLDRVSYEQY

J gene: TRBJ1-3
clone size: -
CDR3 length: 10
D gene: -
V gene: TRBV18
CDR3 protein: ASSRTIWPIY

J gene: TRBJ1-2
clone size: -
CDR3 length: 13
D gene: -
V gene: TRBV9
CDR3 protein: ASSVGPGSNYGYT

J gene: TRBJ2-7
clone size: -
CDR3 length: 12
D gene: -
V gene: TRBV13
CDR3 protein: ASSLAGAHYEQY

J gene: TRBJ2-5
clone size: -
CDR3 length: 9
D gene: -
V gene: TRBV2
CDR3 protein: ACSYQETQY

J gene: -
clone size: -
CDR3 length: 12
D gene: -
V gene: TRBV28
CDR3 protein: ASRKSGPTYEQY

J gene: TRBJ2-1
clone size: -
CDR3 length: 9
D gene: TRBD2
V gene: TRBV10-2
CDR3 protein: AARGRDEQF